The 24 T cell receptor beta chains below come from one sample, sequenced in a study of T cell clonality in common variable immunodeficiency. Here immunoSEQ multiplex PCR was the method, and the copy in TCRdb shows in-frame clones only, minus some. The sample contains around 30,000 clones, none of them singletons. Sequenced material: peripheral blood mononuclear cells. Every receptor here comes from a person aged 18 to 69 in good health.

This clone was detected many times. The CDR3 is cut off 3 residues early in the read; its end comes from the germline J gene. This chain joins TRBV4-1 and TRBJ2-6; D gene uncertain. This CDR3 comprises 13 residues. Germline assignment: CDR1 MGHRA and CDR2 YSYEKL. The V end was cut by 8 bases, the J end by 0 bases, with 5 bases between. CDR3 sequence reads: CASSGSGANVLTF. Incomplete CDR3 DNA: TGCGCCAGCTCGGGCTCTGGGGCCAACGTC.

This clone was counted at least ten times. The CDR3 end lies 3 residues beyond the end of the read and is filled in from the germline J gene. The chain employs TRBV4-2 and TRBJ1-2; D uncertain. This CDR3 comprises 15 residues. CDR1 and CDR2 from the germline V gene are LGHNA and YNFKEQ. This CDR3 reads CASSQSSRPPSGYTF. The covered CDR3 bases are TGTGCCAGCAGCCAGTCCTCTAGGCCGCCGTCCGGC.

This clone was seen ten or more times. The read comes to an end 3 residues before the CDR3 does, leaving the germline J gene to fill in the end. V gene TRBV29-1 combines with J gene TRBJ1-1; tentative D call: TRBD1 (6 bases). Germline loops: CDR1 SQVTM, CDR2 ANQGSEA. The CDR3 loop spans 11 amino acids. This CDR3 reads CSVDGGGGAFF. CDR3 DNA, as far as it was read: TGCAGCGTTGATGGGGGCGGGGGA.

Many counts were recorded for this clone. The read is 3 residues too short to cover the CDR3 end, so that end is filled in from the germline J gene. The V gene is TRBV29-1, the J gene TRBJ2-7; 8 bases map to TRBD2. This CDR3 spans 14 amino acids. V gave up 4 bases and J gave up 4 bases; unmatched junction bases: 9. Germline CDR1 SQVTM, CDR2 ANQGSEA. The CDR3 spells CSVVARAGEYEQYF. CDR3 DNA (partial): TGCAGCGTTGTTGCGCGAGCGGGGGAATACGAG.

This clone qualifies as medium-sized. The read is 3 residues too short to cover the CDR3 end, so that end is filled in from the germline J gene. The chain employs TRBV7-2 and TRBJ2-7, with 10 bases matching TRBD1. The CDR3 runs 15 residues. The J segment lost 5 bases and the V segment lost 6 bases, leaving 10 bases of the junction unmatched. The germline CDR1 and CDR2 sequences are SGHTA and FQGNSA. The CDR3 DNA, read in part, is TGTGCCAGCAGGGAATGGACAGGGGGAAGGGACGAG. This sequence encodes CASREWTGGRDE. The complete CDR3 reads CASREWTGGRDEQYF.

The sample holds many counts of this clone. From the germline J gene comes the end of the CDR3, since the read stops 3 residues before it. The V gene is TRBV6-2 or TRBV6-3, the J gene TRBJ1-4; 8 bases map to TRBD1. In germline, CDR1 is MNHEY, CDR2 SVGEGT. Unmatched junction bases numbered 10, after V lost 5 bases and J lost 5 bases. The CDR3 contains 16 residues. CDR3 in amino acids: CASSAYSRGLNEKLFF. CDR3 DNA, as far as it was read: TGTGCCAGCAGTGCCTATTCCAGGGGGCTCAATGAAAAA.

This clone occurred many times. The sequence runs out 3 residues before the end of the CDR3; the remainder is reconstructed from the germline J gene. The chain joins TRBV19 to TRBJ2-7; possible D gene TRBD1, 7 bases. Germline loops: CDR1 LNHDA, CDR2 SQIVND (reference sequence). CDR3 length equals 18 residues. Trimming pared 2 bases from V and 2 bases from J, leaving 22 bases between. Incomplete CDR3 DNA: TGTGCCAGTAGTATACCGGGCCGACAGGGACTTAATGCCTACGAG. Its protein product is CASSIPGRQGLNAYE. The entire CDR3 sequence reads CASSIPGRQGLNAYEQYF. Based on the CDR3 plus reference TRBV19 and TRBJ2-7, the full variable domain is DGGITQSPKYLFRKEGQNVTLSCEQNLNHDAMYWYRQDPGQGLRLIYYSQIVNDFQKGDIAEGYSVSREKKESFPLTVTSAQKNPTAFYLCASSIPGRQGLNAYEQYFGPGTRLTVT.

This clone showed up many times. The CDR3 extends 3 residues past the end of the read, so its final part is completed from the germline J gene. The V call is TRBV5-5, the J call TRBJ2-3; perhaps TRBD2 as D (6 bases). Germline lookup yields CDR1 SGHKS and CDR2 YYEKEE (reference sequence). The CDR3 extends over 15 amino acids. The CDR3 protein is CASSLGQTSNQPQYF. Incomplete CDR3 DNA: TGTGCCAGCAGCTTGGGACAAACTAGCAATCAGCCG.

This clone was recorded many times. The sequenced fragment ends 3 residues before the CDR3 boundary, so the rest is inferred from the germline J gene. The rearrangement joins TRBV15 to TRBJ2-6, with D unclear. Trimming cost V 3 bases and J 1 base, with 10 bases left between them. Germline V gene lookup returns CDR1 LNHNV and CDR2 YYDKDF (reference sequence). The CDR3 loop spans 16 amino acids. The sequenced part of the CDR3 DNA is TGTGCCACCAGCAGGGATTTAGCTTCTGGGGCCAACGTC. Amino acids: CATSRDLASGANV. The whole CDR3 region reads CATSRDLASGANVLTF.

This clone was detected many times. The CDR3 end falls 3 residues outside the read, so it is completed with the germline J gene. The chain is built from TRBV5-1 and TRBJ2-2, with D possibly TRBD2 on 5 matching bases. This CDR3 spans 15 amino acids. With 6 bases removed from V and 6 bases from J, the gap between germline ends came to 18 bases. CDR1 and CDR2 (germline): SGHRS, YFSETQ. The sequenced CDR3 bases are TGCGCCAGCACTCCCCGGGGAGCCGGGGCCGGGGAG. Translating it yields CASTPRGAGAGE. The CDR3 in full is CASTPRGAGAGELFF.

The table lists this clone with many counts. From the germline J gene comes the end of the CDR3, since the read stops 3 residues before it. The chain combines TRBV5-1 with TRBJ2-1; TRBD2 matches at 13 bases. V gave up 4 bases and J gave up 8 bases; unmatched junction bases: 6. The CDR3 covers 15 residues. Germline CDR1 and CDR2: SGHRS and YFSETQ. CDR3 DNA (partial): TGCGCCAGCAGCCCCGGGACTAGCGGGACGGATGAG. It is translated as CASSPGTSGTDE. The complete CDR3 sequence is CASSPGTSGTDEQFF.

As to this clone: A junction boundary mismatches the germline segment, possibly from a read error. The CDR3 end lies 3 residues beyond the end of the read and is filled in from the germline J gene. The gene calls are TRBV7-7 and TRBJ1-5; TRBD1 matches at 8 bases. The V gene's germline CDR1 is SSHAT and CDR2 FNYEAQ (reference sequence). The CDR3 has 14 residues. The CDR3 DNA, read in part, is TGTGCTAGCAGCTTAGACAGGGGCTCAGATCCC. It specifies CASSLDRGSDP. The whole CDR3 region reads CASSLDRGSDPQHF. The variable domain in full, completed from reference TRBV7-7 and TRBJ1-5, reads GAGVSQSPRYKVTKRGQDVTLRCDPISSHATLYWYQQALGQGPEFLTYFNYEAQPDKSGLPSDRFSAERPEGSISTLTIQRTEQRDSAMYRCASSLDRGSDPQHFGDGTRLSIL.

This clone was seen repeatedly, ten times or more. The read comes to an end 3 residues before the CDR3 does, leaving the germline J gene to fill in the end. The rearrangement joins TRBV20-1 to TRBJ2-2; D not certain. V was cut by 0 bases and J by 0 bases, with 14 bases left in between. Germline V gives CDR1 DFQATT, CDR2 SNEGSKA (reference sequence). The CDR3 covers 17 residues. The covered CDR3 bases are TGCAGTGCTAGAGATCTACGCGCACAGACGAACACCGGGGAG. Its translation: CSARDLRAQTNTGE. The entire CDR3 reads CSARDLRAQTNTGELFF.

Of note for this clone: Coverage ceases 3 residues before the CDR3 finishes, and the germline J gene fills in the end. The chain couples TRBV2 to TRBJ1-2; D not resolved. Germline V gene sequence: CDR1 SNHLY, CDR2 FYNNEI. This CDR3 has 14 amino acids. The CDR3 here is CASSASDVRNTYTF. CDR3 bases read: TGTGCCAGCAGTGCCTCAGATGTCAGAAATACC.

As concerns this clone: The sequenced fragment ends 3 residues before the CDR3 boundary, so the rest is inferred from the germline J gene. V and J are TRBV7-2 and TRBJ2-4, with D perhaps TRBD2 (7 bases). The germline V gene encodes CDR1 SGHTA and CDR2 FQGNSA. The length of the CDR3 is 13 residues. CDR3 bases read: TGTGCCAGCAACTCCTACCTGAGGGGGGGT. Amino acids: CASNSYLRGG. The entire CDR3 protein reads CASNSYLRGGQYF.

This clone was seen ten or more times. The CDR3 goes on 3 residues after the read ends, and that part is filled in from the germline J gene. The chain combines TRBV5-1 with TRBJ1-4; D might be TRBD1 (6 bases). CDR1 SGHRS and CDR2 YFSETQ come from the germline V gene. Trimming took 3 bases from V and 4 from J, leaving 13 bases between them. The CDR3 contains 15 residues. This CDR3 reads CASSSIAGVNEKLFF. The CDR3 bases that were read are TGCGCCAGCAGCTCCATCGCAGGGGTTAATGAAAAA.

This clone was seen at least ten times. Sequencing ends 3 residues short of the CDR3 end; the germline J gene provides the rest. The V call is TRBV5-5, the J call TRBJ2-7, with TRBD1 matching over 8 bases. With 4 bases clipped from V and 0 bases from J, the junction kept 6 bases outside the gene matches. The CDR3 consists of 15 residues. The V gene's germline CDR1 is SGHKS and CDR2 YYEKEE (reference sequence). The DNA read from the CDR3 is TGTGCCAGCAGCCCGGACAGGGAGAGCTCCTACGAG. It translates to CASSPDRESSYE. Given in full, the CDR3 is CASSPDRESSYEQYF.

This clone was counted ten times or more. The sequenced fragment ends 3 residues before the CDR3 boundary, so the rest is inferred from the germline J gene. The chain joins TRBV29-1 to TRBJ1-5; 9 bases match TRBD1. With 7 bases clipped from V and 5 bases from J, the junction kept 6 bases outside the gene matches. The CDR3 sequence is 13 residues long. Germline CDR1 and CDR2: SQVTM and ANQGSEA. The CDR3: CSGGQGGDQPQHF. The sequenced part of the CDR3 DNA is TGCAGCGGGGGACAGGGCGGGGATCAGCCC.

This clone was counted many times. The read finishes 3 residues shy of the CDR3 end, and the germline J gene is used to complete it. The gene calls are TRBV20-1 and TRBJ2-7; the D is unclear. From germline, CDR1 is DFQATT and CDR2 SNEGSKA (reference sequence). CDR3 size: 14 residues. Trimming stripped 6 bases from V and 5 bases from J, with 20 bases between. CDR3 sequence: CSAPKRQATHEQYF. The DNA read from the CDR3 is TGCAGTGCCCCGAAACGCCAAGCGACCCACGAG.

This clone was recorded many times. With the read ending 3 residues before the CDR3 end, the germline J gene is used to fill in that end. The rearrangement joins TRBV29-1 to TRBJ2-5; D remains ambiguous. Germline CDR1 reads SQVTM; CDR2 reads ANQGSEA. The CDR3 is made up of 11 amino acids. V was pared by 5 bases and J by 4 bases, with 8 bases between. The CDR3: CSVTSGETQYF. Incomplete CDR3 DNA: TGCAGCGTTACCTCCGGAGAGACC. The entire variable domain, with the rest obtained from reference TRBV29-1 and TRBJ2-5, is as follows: SAVISQKPSRDICQRGTSLTIQCQVDSQVTMMFWYRQQPGQSLTLIATANQGSEATYESGFVIDKFPISRPNLTFSTLTVSNMSPEDSSIYLCSVTSGETQYFGPGTRLLVL.

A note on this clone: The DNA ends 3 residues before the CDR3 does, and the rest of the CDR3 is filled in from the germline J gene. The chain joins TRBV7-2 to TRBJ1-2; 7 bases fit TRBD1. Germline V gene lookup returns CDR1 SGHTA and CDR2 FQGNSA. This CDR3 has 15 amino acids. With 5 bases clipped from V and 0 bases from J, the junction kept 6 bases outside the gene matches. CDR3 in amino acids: CASSMGQWSNYGYTF. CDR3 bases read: TGTGCCAGCAGCATGGGACAGTGGTCTAACTATGGC.

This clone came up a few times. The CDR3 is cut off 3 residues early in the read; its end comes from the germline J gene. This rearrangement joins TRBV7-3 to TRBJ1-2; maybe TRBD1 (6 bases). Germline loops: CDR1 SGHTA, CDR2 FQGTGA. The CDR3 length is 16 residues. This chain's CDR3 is CASSRTGTPPGNDYTF. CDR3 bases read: TGTGCCAGCAGTCGAACCGGGACACCCCCTGGGAATGAC.

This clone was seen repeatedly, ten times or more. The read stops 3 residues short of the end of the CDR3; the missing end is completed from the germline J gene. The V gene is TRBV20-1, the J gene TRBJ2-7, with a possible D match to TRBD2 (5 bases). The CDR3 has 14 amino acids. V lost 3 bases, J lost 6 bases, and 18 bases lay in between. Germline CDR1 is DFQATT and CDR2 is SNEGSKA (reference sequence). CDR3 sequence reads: CSARSRVGGGEQYF. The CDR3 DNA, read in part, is TGCAGTGCTAGGAGTAGGGTCGGTGGAGGCGAG.

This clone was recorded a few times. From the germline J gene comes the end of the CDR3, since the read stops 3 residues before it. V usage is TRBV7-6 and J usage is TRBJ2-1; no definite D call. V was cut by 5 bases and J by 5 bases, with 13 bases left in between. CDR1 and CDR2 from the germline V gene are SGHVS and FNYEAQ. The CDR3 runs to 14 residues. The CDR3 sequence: CASSPIRANNEQFF. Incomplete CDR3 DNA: TGTGCCAGCAGCCCGATTAGAGCTAACAATGAG. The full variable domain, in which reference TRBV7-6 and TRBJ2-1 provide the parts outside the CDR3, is GAGVSQSPRYKVTKRGQDVALRCDPISGHVSLYWYRQALGQGPEFLTYFNYEAQQDKSGLPNDRFSAERPEGSISTLTIQRTEQRDSAMYRCASSPIRANNEQFFGPGTRLTVL.